Sequencing of this T cell receptor beta chain was carried out in a study of blood T cell repertoires in COVID-19. At the level of the study: Collection of acute and convalescent COVID-19 samples took place in the United States, Italy and Spain. T cells, B-cell-depleted T cells, or PBMCs supplied cDNA or gDNA.

Per the original data handling: Using reference gene primer amplification, nucleated cell counts were estimated. Some clones are missing from TCRdb's copy, which holds only in-frame ones; the method was immunoSEQ multiplex PCR. The V and J calls and clone size were taken over from that table, and D and trimming were inferred from the DNA. The sample includes roughly 190,000 clones, more than 75% of them seen just once. Trimming took 2 bases from V and 3 from J, leaving 8 bases between them. The CDR3 has 13 amino acids. Germline V gene sequence: CDR1 SGHNT, CDR2 YYREEE (reference sequence). Material for sequencing was peripheral blood. The source of this sequence is a human donor in a cohort sampled during active COVID-19. The chain recombines TRBV5-4 with TRBJ2-5; D remains ambiguous. The CDR3 DNA follows: TGTGCCAGCAGCTTTTTAGGAGAAGAGACCCAGTACTTC. Its protein product is CASSFLGEETQYF.